This T cell receptor (beta chain) was profiled in a study of blood T cells in healthy people across ages. The trim removed 1 base at V and 11 bases at J, leaving 3 bases unmatched. Germline V gene lookup returns CDR1 SGHVS and CDR2 FQNEAQ. The CDR3 totals 13 residues. Combining a sample-barcoded 5' primer with a J-beta primer mix, a second PCR ran for 7 to 11 cycles. TCRdb reanalysed the 5' RACE reads using MiXCR and keeps one entry per CDR3 protein. The table records approximately 850,000 distinct CDR3 sequences, under 45% of them present only once. There are a few counts of this clonotype. Its antigen is unknown. The study's findings and limits: Not knowing donor CMV status may have confounded expanded clonotype changes.

The V gene is TRBV7-8, the J gene TRBJ2-5; TRBD1 agrees at 11 bases. The clonotype comes from a man in his fifties or sixties in good health. Material for sequencing was blood. The CDR3 nucleotides are TGTGCCAGCAGCTTAGATTGGGACAGGGGGCAGTACTTC. Amino acids: CASSLDWDRGQYF.